Following are 19 T cell receptor beta chains from one sample sequenced in a study of blood T cells in healthy people across ages. The authors ran a second PCR of about 7 to 11 cycles using a sample-barcoded 5' primer and a J-beta primer mix. TCRdb re-called the 5' RACE reads through MiXCR, storing one row per CDR3 protein. The sample shows 1.8 million or so distinct CDR3 sequences, roughly two fifths of them seen only once. The specimen was blood. The origin of the receptors is a human donor in good health.

This clonotype was observed many times. V gene TRBV7-2 combines with J gene TRBJ1-5; D remains unclear. The CDR3 runs to 13 residues. Germline lookup yields CDR1 SGHTA and CDR2 FQGNSA. Trimming took off 1 base at V and 4 bases at J, with 5 bases between the two ends. The CDR3 DNA sequence: TGTGCCAGCAGCTTAGGCAGGAATCAGCCCCAGCATTTT. This codes for CASSLGRNQPQHF.

The V gene is TRBV5-5, the J gene TRBJ1-5, with D maybe TRBD1 (6 bases). CDR1 is SGHKS, CDR2 YYEKEE, per germline (reference sequence). The CDR3 totals 14 residues. V dropped 2 bases and J dropped 6 bases, with 12 bases sitting between them. This CDR3 is CASSFQSGAQPQHF. As DNA, the CDR3 is TGTGCCAGCAGCTTTCAGTCAGGGGCTCAGCCCCAGCATTTT.

The chain's CDR3 is CASSNEGNDGYTF. CDR3 coding DNA: TGTGCCAGCAGTAATGAGGGGAACGATGGCTACACCTTC. This rearrangement joins TRBV6-2 or TRBV6-3 to TRBJ1-2; the D gene is possibly TRBD1 (5 bases). CDR3 length: 13 residues. Germline V lookup: CDR1 MNHEY, CDR2 SVGEGT. V was trimmed by 5 bases and J by 6 bases, leaving 13 bases between them.

The chain has TRBV3-1 and TRBJ2-2, with TRBD1 matching over 7 bases. CDR3 length: 12 amino acids. The germline CDR1 and CDR2 sequences are LGHDT and YNNKEL (reference sequence). The V and J ends lost 10 bases and 11 bases, in that order; junction bases with no gene match: 10. In DNA, the CDR3 is TGTGCCAAAGCCGGGACAGACGAAGAGCTGTTTTTT. This translates into CAKAGTDEELFF.

The chain links TRBV3-1 to TRBJ1-4; possibly TRBD1 for D (5 bases). Germline CDR1 LGHDT, CDR2 YNNKEL (reference sequence). V was shortened by 1 base and J by 8 bases, with 14 bases between the two germline ends. This CDR3 has 15 residues. The CDR3 DNA is TGTGCCAGCAGCCAAGGGACGGCACGGACAGAAAAACTGTTTTTT. It specifies CASSQGTARTEKLFF. Combining the CDR3 with reference TRBV3-1 and TRBJ1-4 gives the whole variable domain DTAVSQTPKYLVTQMGNDKSIKCEQNLGHDTMYWYKQDSKKFLKIMFSYNNKELIINETVPNRFSPKSPDKAHLNLHINSLELGDSAVYFCASSQGTARTEKLFFGSGTQLSVL.

Remarks on this clonotype: An end of the junction does not agree with germline; a read error may underlie this. The rearrangement links TRBV2 to TRBJ2-7; D tentatively fits TRBD1 or TRBD2 (5 bases each). Germline values: CDR1 SNHLY, CDR2 FYNNEI. The CDR3 is 15 residues long. CDR3 protein: CASSEGFRESYEQYF. The DNA for the CDR3 is TGTGCCAGTAGTGAAGGGTTCAGGGAGAGCTACGAGCAGTACTTC.

The chain is built from TRBV2 and TRBJ1-6; 8 bases are a match to TRBD1. The V gene end was trimmed by 6 bases and the J gene end by 8 bases; junction bases not matched to a gene: 6. The CDR3 has 14 residues. In germline, CDR1 is SNHLY, CDR2 FYNNEI. The CDR3 sequence: CASSDDRGYSPLHF. CDR3 nucleotide sequence: TGTGCCAGCAGCGATGACAGGGGTTATTCACCCCTCCACTTT.

This clonotype was detected a few times. The chain links TRBV29-1 to TRBJ2-1; D ambiguous. This CDR3 is built from 13 residues. Germline V lookup: CDR1 SQVTM, CDR2 ANQGSEA. Trimming cost V 5 bases and J 0 bases, with 8 bases left between them. Here the CDR3 DNA reads TGCAGCGTTAAGTCGAGCTCCTACAATGAGCAGTTCTTC. Translation: CSVKSSSYNEQFF.

This clonotype was seen only a few times. The chain joins TRBV6-2 or TRBV6-3 to TRBJ2-7; D is possibly TRBD2 (5 bases). Germline lookup yields CDR1 MNHEY and CDR2 SVGEGT. The CDR3 consists of 15 residues. V lost 7 bases, J lost 5 bases, and 21 bases lay in between. The CDR3 sequence: CASIPNPVEVHEQYF. The CDR3 bases are TGTGCCAGCATACCCAACCCGGTGGAGGTCCACGAGCAGTACTTC.

J is TRBJ2-1 and V is TRBV4-3; D might be TRBD1 or TRBD2, each matching 5 bases. CDR1 LGHNA and CDR2 YSLEER come from the germline V gene. This CDR3 comprises 14 residues. Trimming took off 1 base at V and 6 bases at J, with 10 bases between the two ends. DNA for the CDR3: TGCGCCAGCAGCCAAGTAAGGGGACGCAATGAGCAGTTCTTC. Encoded protein: CASSQVRGRNEQFF.

There are a few counts of this clonotype. This sequence joins TRBV4-1 and TRBJ1-2, with D tentatively TRBD1 (5 bases). Trimming took off 2 bases at V and 3 bases at J, with 13 bases between the two ends. CDR3 length equals 15 residues. Germline CDR1 is MGHRA and CDR2 is YSYEKL. The CDR3: CASSQPGRPHYGYTF. DNA for the CDR3: TGCGCCAGCAGCCAACCGGGACGTCCTCACTATGGCTACACCTTC.

This clonotype occurred a few times. CDR3 region: CASTPGHPSNPYGYTF. CDR3 nucleotides: TGTGCCAGCACACCGGGACATCCTTCCAACCCCTATGGCTACACCTTC. This chain joins TRBV27 and TRBJ1-2, with D possibly matching TRBD1 (6 bases). The CDR3 spans 16 residues. Trimming pared 7 bases from V and 4 bases from J, leaving 22 bases between. Germline CDR1 reads MNHEY; CDR2 reads SMNVEV (reference sequence).

This sequence joins TRBV7-2 and TRBJ2-7; D call uncertain. The germline gives CDR1 SGHTA, CDR2 FQGNSA. Trimming shortened V by 1 base and J by 3 bases, and 13 bases separated the two germline ends. The CDR3 is made up of 15 amino acids. The CDR3 nucleotides read TGTGCCAGCAGCTTAGATTCAGGATTAAACTACGAGCAGTACTTC. It is translated as CASSLDSGLNYEQYF. Based on the CDR3 plus reference TRBV7-2 and TRBJ2-7, the full variable domain is GAGVSQSPSNKVTEKGKDVELRCDPISGHTALYWYRQSLGQGLEFLIYFQGNSAPDKSGLPSDRFSAERTGGSVSTLTIQRTQQEDSAVYLCASSLDSGLNYEQYFGPGTRLTVT.

The V and J genes are TRBV5-1 and TRBJ2-5, with D possibly being TRBD1 (6 bases). V lost 0 bases and J 3 bases, leaving 9 bases between the germline ends. The CDR3 extends over 14 amino acids. From germline, CDR1 is SGHRS and CDR2 YFSETQ. CDR3 protein: CASSLGYREETQYF. The CDR3 DNA sequence: TGCGCCAGCAGCTTGGGGTACAGGGAAGAGACCCAGTACTTC.

The chain is built from TRBV9 and TRBJ2-7; 8 nucleotides align to TRBD2. The germline gives CDR1 SGDLS, CDR2 YYNGEE. The CDR3 loop spans 15 amino acids. J lost 0 bases, V lost 0 bases, and 2 bases had no gene match. The CDR3 DNA reads TGTGCCAGCAGCGTAGGCGCGGGGGGCTCCTACGAGCAGTACTTC. Translating gives CASSVGAGGSYEQYF. Full variable domain (rest looked up from reference TRBV9 and TRBJ2-7): DSGVTQTPKHLITATGQRVTLRCSPRSGDLSVYWYQQSLDQGLQFLIQYYNGEERAKGNILERFSAQQFPDLHSELNLSSLELGDSALYFCASSVGAGGSYEQYFGPGTRLTVT.

The chain links TRBV18 to TRBJ2-4, with D unresolved. The last part of the DNA fits TRBJ2-5 better; the J call may be wrong. The CDR3 runs 15 residues. CDR1 is KGHSH, CDR2 LQKENI, per germline. CDR3 nucleotides: TGTGCCAGCTCACCACCGTGGGGAATCCAAGAGACCCAGTACTTC. Protein product: CASSPPWGIQETQYF.

This clonotype was detected only a few times. The V call is TRBV29-1, the J call TRBJ2-1, with 9 bases that match TRBD2. The CDR3 is made up of 13 amino acids. CDR1 is SQVTM and CDR2 is ANQGSEA in the germline V gene. Unmatched junction bases numbered 10, after V lost 6 bases and J lost 10 bases. CDR3 loop: CSVETRGGREQFF. DNA of the CDR3: TGCAGCGTAGAGACGCGGGGGGGTCGGGAGCAGTTCTTC.

This clonotype was seen once. The rearrangement uses TRBV28 and TRBJ1-5; tentative D call: TRBD1 (5 bases). CDR1 MDHEN and CDR2 SYDVKM come from the germline V gene. CDR3 length: 18 amino acids. Between the trimmed V and J ends, which lost 5 bases and 3 bases, there was a span of 23 bases. The CDR3 spells CASSTARGDEALNQPQHF. CDR3 bases: TGTGCCAGCAGTACCGCCCGAGGGGACGAAGCCCTCAATCAGCCCCAGCATTTT. The full variable domain, with the rest looked up from reference TRBV28 and TRBJ1-5, is DVKVTQSSRYLVKRTGEKVFLECVQDMDHENMFWYRQDPGLGLRLIYFSYDVKMKEKGDIPEGYSVSREKKERFSLILESASTNQTSMYLCASSTARGDEALNQPQHFGDGTRLSIL.

This clonotype was seen a few times. The chain couples TRBV29-1 to TRBJ2-3; 8 nucleotides align to TRBD2. Germline-derived CDR1 and CDR2 are SQVTM and ANQGSEA. V dropped 3 bases and J dropped 4; count of bases not matched to a gene: 9. The CDR3 length is 15 residues. The CDR3 reads CSVEIPAGDADTQYF. The CDR3 region has the DNA TGCAGCGTTGAGATTCCAGCGGGGGACGCAGATACGCAGTATTTT.